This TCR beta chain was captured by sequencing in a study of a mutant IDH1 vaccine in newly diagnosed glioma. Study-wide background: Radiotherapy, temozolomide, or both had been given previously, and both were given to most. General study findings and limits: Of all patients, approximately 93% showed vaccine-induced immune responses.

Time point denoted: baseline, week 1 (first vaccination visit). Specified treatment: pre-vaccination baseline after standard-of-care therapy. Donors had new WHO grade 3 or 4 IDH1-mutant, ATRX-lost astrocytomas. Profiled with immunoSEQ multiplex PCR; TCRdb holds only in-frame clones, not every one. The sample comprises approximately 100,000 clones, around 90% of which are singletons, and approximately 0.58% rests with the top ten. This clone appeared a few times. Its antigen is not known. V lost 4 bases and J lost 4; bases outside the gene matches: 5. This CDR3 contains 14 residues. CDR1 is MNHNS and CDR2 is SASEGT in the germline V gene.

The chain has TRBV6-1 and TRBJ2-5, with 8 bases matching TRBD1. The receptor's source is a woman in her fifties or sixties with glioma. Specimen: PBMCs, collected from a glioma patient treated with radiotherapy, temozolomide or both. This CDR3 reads CASSGTGRRETQYF. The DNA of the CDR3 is TGTGCCAGCAGTGGGACAGGGAGGCGAGAGACCCAGTACTTC.